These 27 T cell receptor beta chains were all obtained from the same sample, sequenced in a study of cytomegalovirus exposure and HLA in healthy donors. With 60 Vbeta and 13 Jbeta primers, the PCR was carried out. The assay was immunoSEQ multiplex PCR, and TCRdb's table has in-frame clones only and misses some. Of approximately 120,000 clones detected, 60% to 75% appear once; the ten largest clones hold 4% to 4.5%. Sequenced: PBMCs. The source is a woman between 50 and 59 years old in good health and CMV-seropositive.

The CDR3 protein is CASGETSGESSYNEQFF. DNA for the CDR3: TGTGCCAGCGGGGAGACTAGCGGGGAGAGCTCCTACAATGAGCAGTTCTTC. This chain joins TRBV25-1 and TRBJ2-1; 11 bases map to TRBD2. Looked up from germline, CDR1 is MGHDK and CDR2 is SYGVNS. This CDR3 has 17 residues. Trimming cost V 8 bases and J 0 bases; bases outside gene matches: 9.

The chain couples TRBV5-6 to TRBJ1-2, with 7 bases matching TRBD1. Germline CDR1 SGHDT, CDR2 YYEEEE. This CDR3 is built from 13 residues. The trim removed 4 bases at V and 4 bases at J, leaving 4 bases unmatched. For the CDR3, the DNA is TGTGCCAGCAGCAGGGACAGTGGCTATGGCTACACCTTC. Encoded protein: CASSRDSGYGYTF. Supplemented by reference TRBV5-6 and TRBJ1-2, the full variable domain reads DAGVTQSPTHLIKTRGQQVTLRCSPKSGHDTVSWYQQALGQGPQFIFQYYEEEERQRGNFPDRFSGHQFPNYSSELNVNALLLGDSALYLCASSRDSGYGYTFGSGTRLTVV.

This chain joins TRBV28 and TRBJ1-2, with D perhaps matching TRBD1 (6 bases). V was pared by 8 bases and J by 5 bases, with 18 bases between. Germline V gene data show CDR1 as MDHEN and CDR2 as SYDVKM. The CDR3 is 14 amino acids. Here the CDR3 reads CASGFATGQYGYTF. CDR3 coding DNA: TGTGCCAGCGGCTTCGCCACAGGACAGTATGGCTACACCTTC.

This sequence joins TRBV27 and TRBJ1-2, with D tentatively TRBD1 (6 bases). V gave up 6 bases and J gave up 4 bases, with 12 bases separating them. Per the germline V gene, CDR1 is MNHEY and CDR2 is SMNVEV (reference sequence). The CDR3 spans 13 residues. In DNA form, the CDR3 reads TGTGCCAGCAGGGGGGGGCTCGCCTATGGCTACACCTTC. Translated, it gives CASRGGLAYGYTF.

The CDR3 region is CASSPGRTGGLGEQYF. DNA of the CDR3: TGTGCCAGCAGCCCCGGGCGTACAGGGGGCTTAGGCGAGCAGTACTTC. This chain connects TRBV7-3 to TRBJ2-5; TRBD1 matches at 9 bases. Matching the DNA end better, TRBJ2-7 makes the J call doubtful. The CDR3 covers 16 residues. Germline CDR1 SGHTA, CDR2 FQGTGA.

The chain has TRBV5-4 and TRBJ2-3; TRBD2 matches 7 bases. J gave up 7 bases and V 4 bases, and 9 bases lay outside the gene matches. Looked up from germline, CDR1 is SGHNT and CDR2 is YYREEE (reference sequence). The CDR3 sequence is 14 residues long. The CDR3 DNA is TGTGCCAGCAGCCCCCAGACTAGCCGTTATACGCAGTATTTT. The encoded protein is CASSPQTSRYTQYF.

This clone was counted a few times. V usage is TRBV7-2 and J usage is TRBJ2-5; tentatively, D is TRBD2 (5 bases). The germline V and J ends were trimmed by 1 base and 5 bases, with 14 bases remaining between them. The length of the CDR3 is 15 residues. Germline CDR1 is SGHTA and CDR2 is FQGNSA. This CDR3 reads CASSLVSGVTETQYF. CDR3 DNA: TGTGCCAGCAGCTTAGTTTCCGGGGTTACGGAGACCCAGTACTTC.

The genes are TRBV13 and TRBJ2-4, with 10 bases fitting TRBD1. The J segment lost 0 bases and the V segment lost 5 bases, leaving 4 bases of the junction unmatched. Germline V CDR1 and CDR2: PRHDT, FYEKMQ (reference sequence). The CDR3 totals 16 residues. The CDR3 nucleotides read TGTGCCAGCAGCCGCAGACAGGGGGCAGCCAAAAACATTCAGTACTTC. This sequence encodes CASSRRQGAAKNIQYF. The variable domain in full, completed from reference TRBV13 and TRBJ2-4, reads AAGVIQSPRHLIKEKRETATLKCYPIPRHDTVYWYQQGPGQDPQFLISFYEKMQSDKGSIPDRFSAQQFSDYHSELNMSSLELGDSALYFCASSRRQGAAKNIQYFGAGTRLSVL.

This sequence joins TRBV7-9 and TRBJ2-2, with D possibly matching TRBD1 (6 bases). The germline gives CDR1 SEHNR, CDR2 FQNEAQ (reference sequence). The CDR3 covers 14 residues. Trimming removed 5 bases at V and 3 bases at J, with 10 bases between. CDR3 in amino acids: CASSQDSHTGELFF. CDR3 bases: TGTGCCAGCAGCCAGGACAGTCACACCGGGGAGCTGTTTTTT.

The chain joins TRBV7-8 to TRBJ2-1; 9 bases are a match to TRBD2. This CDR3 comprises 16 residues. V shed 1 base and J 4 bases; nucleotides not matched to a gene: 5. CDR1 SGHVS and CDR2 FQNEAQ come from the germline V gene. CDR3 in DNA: TGTGCCAGCAGCTTAGGGCGCGGGGGGGTTTACAATGAGCAGTTCTTC. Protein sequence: CASSLGRGGVYNEQFF.

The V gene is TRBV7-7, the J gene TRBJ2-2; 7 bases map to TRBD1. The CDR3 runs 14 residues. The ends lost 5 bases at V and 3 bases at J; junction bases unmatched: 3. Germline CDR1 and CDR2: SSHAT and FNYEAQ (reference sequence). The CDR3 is CASSRDSYTGELFF. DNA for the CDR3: TGTGCCAGCAGCCGGGACAGCTACACCGGGGAGCTGTTTTTT.

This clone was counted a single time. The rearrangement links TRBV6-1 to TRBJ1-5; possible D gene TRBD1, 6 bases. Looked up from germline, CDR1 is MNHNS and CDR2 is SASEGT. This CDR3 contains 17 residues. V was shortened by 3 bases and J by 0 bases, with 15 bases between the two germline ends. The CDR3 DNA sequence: TGTGCCAGCAGTGATAAGTGGACAGCTTATAGCAATCAGCCCCAGCATTTT. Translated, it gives CASSDKWTAYSNQPQHF.

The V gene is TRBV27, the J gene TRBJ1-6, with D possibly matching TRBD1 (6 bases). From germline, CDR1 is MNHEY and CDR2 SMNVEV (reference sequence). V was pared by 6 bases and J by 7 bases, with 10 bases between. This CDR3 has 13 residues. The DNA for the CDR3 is TGTGCCAGCAGACAGGGATTAAATTCACCCCTCCACTTT. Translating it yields CASRQGLNSPLHF.

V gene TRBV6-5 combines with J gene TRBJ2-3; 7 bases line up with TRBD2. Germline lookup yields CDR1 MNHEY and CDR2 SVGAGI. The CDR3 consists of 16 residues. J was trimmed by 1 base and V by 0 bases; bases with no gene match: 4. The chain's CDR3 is CASSYSGRAGTDTQYF. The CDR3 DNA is TGTGCCAGCAGTTACTCGGGGAGGGCCGGCACAGATACGCAGTATTTT.

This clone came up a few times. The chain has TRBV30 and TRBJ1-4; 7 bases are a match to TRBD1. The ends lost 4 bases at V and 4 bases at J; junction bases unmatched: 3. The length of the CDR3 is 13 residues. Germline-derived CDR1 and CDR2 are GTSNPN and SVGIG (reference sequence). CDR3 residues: CAWMGQHNEKLFF. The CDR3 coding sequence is TGTGCCTGGATGGGACAGCATAATGAAAAACTGTTTTTT.

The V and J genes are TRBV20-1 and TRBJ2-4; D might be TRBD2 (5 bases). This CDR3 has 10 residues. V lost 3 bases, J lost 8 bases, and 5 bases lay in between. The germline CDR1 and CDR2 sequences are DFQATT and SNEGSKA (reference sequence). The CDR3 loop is CSARRDIQYF. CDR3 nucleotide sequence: TGCAGTGCTAGGCGGGACATTCAGTACTTC.

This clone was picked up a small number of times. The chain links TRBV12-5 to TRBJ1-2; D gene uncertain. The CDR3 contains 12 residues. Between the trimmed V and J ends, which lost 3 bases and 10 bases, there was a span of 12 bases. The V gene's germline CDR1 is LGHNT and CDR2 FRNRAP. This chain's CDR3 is CASGFQSGAYTF. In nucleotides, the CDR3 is TGTGCTAGTGGTTTCCAGTCCGGAGCCTACACCTTC.

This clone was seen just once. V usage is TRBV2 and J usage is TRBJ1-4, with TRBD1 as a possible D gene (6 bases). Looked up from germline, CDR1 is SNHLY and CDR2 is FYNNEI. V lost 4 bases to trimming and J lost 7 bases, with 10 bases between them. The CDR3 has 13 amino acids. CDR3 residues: CASSARGGEKLFF. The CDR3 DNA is TGTGCCAGCAGTGCCAGGGGTGGTGAAAAACTGTTTTTT. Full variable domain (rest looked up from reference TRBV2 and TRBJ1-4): EPEVTQTPSHQVTQMGQEVILRCVPISNHLYFYWYRQILGQKVEFLVSFYNNEISEKSEIFDDQFSVERPDGSNFTLKIRSTKLEDSAMYFCASSARGGEKLFFGSGTQLSVL.

CDR3 sequence (DNA): TGCAGCGTTGATTCTATGGTTAACACTGAAGCTTTCTTT. It is translated as CSVDSMVNTEAFF. The chain links TRBV29-1 to TRBJ1-1; D is undetermined. Trimming pared 3 bases from V and 2 bases from J, leaving 10 bases between. The germline CDR1 and CDR2 sequences are SQVTM and ANQGSEA. The CDR3 spans 13 residues.

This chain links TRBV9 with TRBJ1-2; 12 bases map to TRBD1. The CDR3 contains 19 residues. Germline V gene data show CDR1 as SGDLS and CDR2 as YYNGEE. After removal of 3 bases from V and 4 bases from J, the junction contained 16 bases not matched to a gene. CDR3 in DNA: TGTGCCAGCAGCGCGACTTCCGTGGGGACAGGGGGCCTCGGCTATGGCTACACCTTC. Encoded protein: CASSATSVGTGGLGYGYTF.

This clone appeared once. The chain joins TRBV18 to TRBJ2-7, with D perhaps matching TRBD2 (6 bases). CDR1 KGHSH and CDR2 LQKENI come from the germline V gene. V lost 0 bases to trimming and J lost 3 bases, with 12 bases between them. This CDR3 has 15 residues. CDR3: CASSPPTLAIYEQYF. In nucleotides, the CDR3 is TGTGCCAGCTCACCACCCACCCTAGCGATCTACGAGCAGTACTTC.

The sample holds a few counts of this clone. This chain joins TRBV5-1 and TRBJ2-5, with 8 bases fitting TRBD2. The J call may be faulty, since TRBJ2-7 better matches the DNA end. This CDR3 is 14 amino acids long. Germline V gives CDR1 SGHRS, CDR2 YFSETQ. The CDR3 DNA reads TGCGCCAGCAGCTCGGGGGGGCCAGCCTACGAGCAGTACTTC. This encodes CASSSGGPAYEQYF.

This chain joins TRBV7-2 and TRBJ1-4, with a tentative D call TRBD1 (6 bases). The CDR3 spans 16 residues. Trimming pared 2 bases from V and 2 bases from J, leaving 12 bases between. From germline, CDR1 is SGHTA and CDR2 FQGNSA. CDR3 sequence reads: CASSLIPGVTNEKLFF. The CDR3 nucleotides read TGTGCCAGCAGCTTAATCCCAGGGGTCACTAATGAAAAACTGTTTTTT.

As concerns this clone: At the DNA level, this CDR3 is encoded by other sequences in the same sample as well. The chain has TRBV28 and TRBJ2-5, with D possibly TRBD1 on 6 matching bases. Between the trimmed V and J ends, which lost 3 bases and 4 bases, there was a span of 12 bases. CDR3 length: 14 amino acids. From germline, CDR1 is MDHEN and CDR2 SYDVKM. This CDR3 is CASSFGQSRETQYF. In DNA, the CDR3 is TGTGCCAGCAGTTTCGGACAGTCGAGAGAGACCCAGTACTTC. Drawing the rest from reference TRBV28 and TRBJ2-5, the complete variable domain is DVKVTQSSRYLVKRTGEKVFLECVQDMDHENMFWYRQDPGLGLRLIYFSYDVKMKEKGDIPEGYSVSREKKERFSLILESASTNQTSMYLCASSFGQSRETQYFGPGTRLLVL.

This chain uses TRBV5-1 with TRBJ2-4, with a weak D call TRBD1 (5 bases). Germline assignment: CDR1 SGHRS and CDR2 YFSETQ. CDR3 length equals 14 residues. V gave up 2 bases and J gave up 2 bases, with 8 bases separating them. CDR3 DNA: TGCGCCAGCAGCTTTAGGGGAACCAAAAACATTCAGTACTTC. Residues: CASSFRGTKNIQYF.

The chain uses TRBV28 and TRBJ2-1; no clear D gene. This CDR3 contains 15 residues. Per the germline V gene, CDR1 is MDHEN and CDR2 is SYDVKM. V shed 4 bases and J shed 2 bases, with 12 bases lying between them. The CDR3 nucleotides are TGTGCCAGCAGTTATTTCGGTTTAACCTACAATGAGCAGTTCTTC. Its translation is CASSYFGLTYNEQFF.

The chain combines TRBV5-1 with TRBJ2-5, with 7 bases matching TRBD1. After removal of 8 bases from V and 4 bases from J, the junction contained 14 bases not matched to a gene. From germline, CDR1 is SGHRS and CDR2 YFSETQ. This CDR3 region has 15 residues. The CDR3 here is CASLIGDRAGETQYF. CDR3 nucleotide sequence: TGCGCCAGTCTTATAGGTGACAGGGCGGGAGAGACCCAGTACTTC.